The 14 T cell receptor beta chains presented below share a single source sample, sequenced in a study of blood T cell repertoires in COVID-19. The method was immunoSEQ multiplex PCR; TCRdb's version includes in-frame clones alone and lacks a portion of them. The table has around 500,000 clones, 80% to 90% seen once. The sample consisted of peripheral blood. The receptors originated from a human donor in a cohort sampled during active COVID-19.

Worth noting for this clone: A junction end diverges from the germline sequence, so it may reflect a read error. This chain connects TRBV7-7 to TRBJ1-4; TRBD1 matches 9 bases. The CDR3 sequence is 19 residues long. Germline CDR1 SSHAT, CDR2 FNYEAQ (reference sequence). For the CDR3, the DNA is TGTGCTAGCAGCCACCCGGGACAGGGAAGCCTGTTTCTGGGAGAAAAACTGTTTTTT. It translates to CASSHPGQGSLFLGEKLFF.

The chain combines TRBV7-9 with TRBJ1-2, with 9 bases matching TRBD1. J was trimmed by 7 bases and V by 4 bases; bases with no gene match: 10. The germline V gene encodes CDR1 SEHNR and CDR2 FQNEAQ (reference sequence). The CDR3 spans 15 residues. The CDR3 loop reads CASSWTGVDQGGYTF. CDR3 in DNA: TGTGCCAGCAGCTGGACAGGGGTTGATCAGGGTGGCTACACCTTC.

The chain is built from TRBV5-1 and TRBJ2-3; 14 nucleotides line up with TRBD2. This CDR3 has 16 residues. After removal of 4 bases from V and 3 bases from J, the junction contained 4 bases not matched to a gene. Germline V gene data show CDR1 as SGHRS and CDR2 as YFSETQ. This chain's CDR3 is CASSAGTSGSTDTQYF. Written as DNA, the CDR3 is TGCGCCAGCAGCGCCGGGACTAGCGGGAGTACAGATACGCAGTATTTT.

The chain employs TRBV2 and TRBJ1-6, with unresolved D. V lost 3 bases, J lost 0 bases, and 9 bases lay in between. The germline V gene encodes CDR1 SNHLY and CDR2 FYNNEI. This CDR3 spans 16 amino acids. The CDR3 DNA reads TGTGCCAGCAGTGACGGTTTCGGCTCCTATAATTCACCCCTCCACTTT. Encoded protein: CASSDGFGSYNSPLHF.

This chain joins TRBV19 and TRBJ2-2, with a tentative D call TRBD1 (5 bases). V lost 7 bases to trimming and J lost 1 base, with 10 bases between them. Germline values: CDR1 LNHDA, CDR2 SQIVND (reference sequence). The CDR3 contains 14 residues. The CDR3 DNA reads as TGTGCCAGTACCCCGCAGGGGAACACCGGGGAGCTGTTTTTT. Translation: CASTPQGNTGELFF.

This chain uses TRBV3-1 (or the pseudogene TRBV3-2) with TRBJ2-3; maybe TRBD2 (5 bases). Trimming left V 4 bases short and J 0 bases short, with 11 bases between. Per the germline V gene, CDR1 is LGHDT and CDR2 is YNNKEL (reference sequence). The CDR3 is 15 amino acids. The CDR3 spells CASSPGYYSTDTQYF. The DNA of the CDR3 is TGTGCCAGCAGCCCGGGGTACTATAGCACAGATACGCAGTATTTT.

This clone was counted only a few times. The genes are TRBV4-2 and TRBJ2-1; TRBD2 matches 7 bases. Trimming removed 0 bases from V and 12 bases from J; junction bases left unmatched: 17. This CDR3 has 17 residues. CDR1 and CDR2 (germline): LGHNA, YNFKEQ. The CDR3 sequence: CASSQDFSGRPPTRQFF. The CDR3 DNA reads as TGTGCCAGCAGCCAAGATTTTTCCGGGAGGCCTCCCACTAGGCAGTTCTTC.

This clone was seen a handful of times. The chain joins TRBV3-1 (or the pseudogene TRBV3-2) to TRBJ2-2, with D unclear. CDR1 is LGHDT, CDR2 YNNKEL, per germline (reference sequence). This CDR3 has 14 residues. V lost 3 bases, J lost 3 bases, and 8 bases lay in between. CDR3 protein: CASSQARHTGELFF. In DNA, the CDR3 is TGTGCCAGCAGCCAGGCCAGGCACACCGGGGAGCTGTTTTTT.

This chain joins TRBV5-4 and TRBJ1-4, with D possibly TRBD1 on 5 matching bases. Germline V lookup: CDR1 SGHNT, CDR2 YYREEE (reference sequence). The ends were cut back, 3 bases at V and 7 bases at J, with 19 bases in the middle. This CDR3 comprises 16 residues. The CDR3 coding sequence is TGTGCCAGCAGCTCAGTAGGACACGGTCGAGGTGAAAAACTGTTTTTT. As protein: CASSSVGHGRGEKLFF.

V gene TRBV19 combines with J gene TRBJ2-1; the match to TRBD1 covers 7 bases. The CDR3 is 16 residues long. Germline V lookup: CDR1 LNHDA, CDR2 SQIVND (reference sequence). After removal of 3 bases from V and 0 bases from J, the junction contained 5 bases not matched to a gene. CDR3 sequence reads: CASSMGRTGSYNEQFF. The CDR3 DNA is TGTGCCAGTAGTATGGGTAGGACAGGCTCCTACAATGAGCAGTTCTTC.

This clone came up a few times. The chain uses TRBV5-1 and TRBJ1-4; 9 positions agree with TRBD1. Losses at the gene ends were 1 base for V and 0 bases for J; bases not matched to a gene: 10. The length of the CDR3 is 19 residues. The germline V gene encodes CDR1 SGHRS and CDR2 YFSETQ. In DNA form, the CDR3 reads TGCGCCAGCAGCTTGAACTGGGACAGGGAAGAACCAACTAATGAAAAACTGTTTTTT. Translating it yields CASSLNWDREEPTNEKLFF.

This chain uses TRBV7-2 with TRBJ2-7, with 10 bases identical to TRBD2. The length of the CDR3 is 16 residues. The V gene end was trimmed by 5 bases and the J gene end by 1 base; junction bases not matched to a gene: 8. CDR1 is SGHTA and CDR2 is FQGNSA in the germline V gene. The CDR3 DNA reads as TGTGCCAGCAGCACACGTGGGACTAGCGTTTCCTACGAGCAGTACTTC. Encoded protein: CASSTRGTSVSYEQYF.

For this clone: One end of the junction is discordant with germline, which a read error may explain. The rearrangement links TRBV28 to TRBJ2-7; 7 bases fit TRBD1. The CDR3 has 15 amino acids. Germline V gives CDR1 MDHEN, CDR2 SYDVKM. The CDR3 is CASTGWRDRELNRCF. In nucleotides, the CDR3 is TGTGCCAGCACCGGGTGGAGAGACAGGGAACTAAACAGGTGCTTC.

The J gene is TRBJ1-6, the V gene TRBV6-2 or TRBV6-3; 7 positions agree with TRBD1. The CDR3 sequence is 14 residues long. Trimming cost V 2 bases and J 7 bases; bases outside gene matches: 2. In germline, CDR1 is MNHEY, CDR2 SVGEGT. CDR3 amino acids: CASSYGTENSPLHF. CDR3 sequence (DNA): TGTGCCAGCAGTTACGGGACAGAAAATTCACCCCTCCACTTT.